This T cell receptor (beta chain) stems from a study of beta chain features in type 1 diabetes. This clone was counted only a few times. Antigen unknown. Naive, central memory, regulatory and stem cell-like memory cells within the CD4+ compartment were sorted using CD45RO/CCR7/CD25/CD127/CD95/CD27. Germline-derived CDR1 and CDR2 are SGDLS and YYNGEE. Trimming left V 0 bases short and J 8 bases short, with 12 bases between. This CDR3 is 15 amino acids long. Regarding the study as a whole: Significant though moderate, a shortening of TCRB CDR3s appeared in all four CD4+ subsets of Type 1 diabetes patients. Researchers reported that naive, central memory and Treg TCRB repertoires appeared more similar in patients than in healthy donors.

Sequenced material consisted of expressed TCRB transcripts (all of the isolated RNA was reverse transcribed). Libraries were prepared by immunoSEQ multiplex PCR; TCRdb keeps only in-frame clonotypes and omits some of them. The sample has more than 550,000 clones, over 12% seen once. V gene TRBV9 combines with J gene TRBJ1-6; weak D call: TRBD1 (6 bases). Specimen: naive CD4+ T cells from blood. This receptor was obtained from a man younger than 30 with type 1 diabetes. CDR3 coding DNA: TGTGCCAGCAGCGTAGGTCACCCAGGGGATTCACCCCTCCACTTT. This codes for CASSVGHPGDSPLHF.